This entry describes one T cell receptor beta chain. The record originates from a study of T cell changes during pregnancy in multiple sclerosis. Clones were sequenced by immunoSEQ multiplex PCR, and TCRdb holds only the in-frame ones, with some missing. The repertoire has over 70,000 clones, approximately 90% of them found once; the top ten carry about 1.8%. V lost 4 bases and J 4 bases, leaving 8 bases between the germline ends. The CDR3 totals 13 residues. Per germline, CDR1 SGHTA and CDR2 FQGNSA. The origin of this receptor is a female donor in good health, enrolled as a control in a pregnancy study. This material consisted of peripheral blood, taken in the first trimester of pregnancy. This chain connects TRBV7-2 to TRBJ1-5; no firm D call. CDR3 region: CASSSRGNQPQHF. The CDR3 DNA follows: TGTGCCAGCAGCTCGCGAGGTAATCAGCCCCAGCATTTT.